Listed here are 14 T cell receptor beta chains from one sample, sequenced in a study of post-analysis software for immune sequencing data. These receptors' targets are unknown. Study-level findings and limits: There were five or six TRBV segments more frequent in patients than controls, and TRBV5-6, TRBV5-1 and TRBV20-1 were among them.

Built from TCR beta cDNA, the libraries had unique molecular identifiers in them. TCRdb redid the calling of the PCR reads with MiXCR, one entry per CDR3 protein. Of 820,000 or so distinct CDR3 sequences listed, roughly half are singletons. The sample consisted of blood. The receptors stem from a girl aged 10-17 years with multiple sclerosis.

This sequence joins TRBV9 and TRBJ2-1, with 7 bases lining up with TRBD1. The germline CDR1 and CDR2 sequences are SGDLS and YYNGEE. V lost 3 bases, J lost 0 bases, and 3 bases stayed unmatched. The CDR3 is 15 residues long. The CDR3 DNA is TGTGCCAGCAGCGAGGACAGGAGCTCCTACAATGAGCAGTTCTTC. This codes for CASSEDRSSYNEQFF.

The V and J genes are TRBV7-2 and TRBJ2-7; D is perhaps TRBD2 (6 bases). This CDR3 has 14 amino acids. V was pared by 5 bases and J by 6 bases, with 17 bases between. Germline V gene sequence: CDR1 SGHTA, CDR2 FQGNSA. The CDR3 loop reads CASSKDGGVSEQYF. In DNA form, the CDR3 reads TGTGCCAGCAGCAAAGACGGAGGGGTGAGCGAGCAGTACTTC. Full variable domain (remainder filled in from reference TRBV7-2 and TRBJ2-7): GAGVSQSPSNKVTEKGKDVELRCDPISGHTALYWYRQSLGQGLEFLIYFQGNSAPDKSGLPSDRFSAERTGGSVSTLTIQRTQQEDSAVYLCASSKDGGVSEQYFGPGTRLTVT.

The chain links TRBV27 to TRBJ2-7; 8 positions match TRBD2. The germline gives CDR1 MNHEY, CDR2 SMNVEV (reference sequence). V lost 8 bases to trimming and J lost 2 bases; unmatched junction nucleotides: 5. The length of the CDR3 is 13 residues. The CDR3 protein is CASAGTSPYEQYF. As DNA, the CDR3 is TGTGCCAGCGCCGGGACTAGTCCCTACGAGCAGTACTTC.

V is TRBV5-1 and J is TRBJ1-4; TRBD1 agrees at 7 bases. The germline V gene has CDR1 SGHRS and CDR2 YFSETQ. V trimming: 2 bases; J trimming: 8 bases; junction bases outside the gene matches: 3. This CDR3 region has 13 residues. The CDR3 here is CASSFGTAEKLFF. The CDR3 DNA follows: TGCGCCAGCAGCTTCGGGACAGCGGAAAAACTGTTTTTT. The full variable domain, its missing parts supplied by reference TRBV5-1 and TRBJ1-4, is KAGVTQTPRYLIKTRGQQVTLSCSPISGHRSVSWYQQTPGQGLQFLFEYFSETQRNKGNFPGRFSGRQFSNSRSEMNVSTLELGDSALYLCASSFGTAEKLFFGSGTQLSVL.

This chain links TRBV6-4 with TRBJ2-3; D may be TRBD2 (5 bases). V was clipped by 2 bases and J by 5 bases, with 17 bases between them. CDR3 size: 16 residues. Germline lookup yields CDR1 MRHNA and CDR2 SNTAGT. The CDR3 nucleotides are TGTGCCAGCAGTGACGTCGGGCTAGCCGGGCTAGATACGCAGTATTTT. Its protein is CASSDVGLAGLDTQYF.

In this sample, this clonotype turned up a few times. CDR3 residues: CASSFRDNYEQYF. The CDR3 DNA sequence: TGTGCCAGCAGCTTTCGAGACAACTACGAGCAGTACTTC. The chain links TRBV3-1 to TRBJ2-4; D is unclear. The J call could be wrong; TRBJ2-7 is a better fit for the DNA end. The CDR3 consists of 13 residues. Germline CDR1 reads LGHDT; CDR2 reads YNNKEL (reference sequence).

The rearrangement links TRBV5-4 to TRBJ2-7; 13 bases are shared with TRBD2. The CDR3 sequence is 16 residues long. The V gene's germline CDR1 is SGHNT and CDR2 YYREEE (reference sequence). Trimming removed 0 bases from V and 5 bases from J; junction bases left unmatched: 5. CDR3 residues: CASSLAGLAGVDEQYF. CDR3 coding DNA: TGTGCCAGCAGCTTGGCCGGACTAGCGGGAGTCGACGAGCAGTACTTC.

There are a few counts of this clonotype. The chain combines TRBV18 with TRBJ2-7; the match to TRBD2 covers 8 bases. V was pared by 1 base and J by 3 bases, with 2 bases of the junction left unmatched. This CDR3 region has 14 residues. The V gene's germline CDR1 is KGHSH and CDR2 LQKENI. CDR3 protein: CASSPQREIYEQYF. The CDR3 region has the DNA TGTGCCAGCTCACCACAGCGGGAGATCTACGAGCAGTACTTC.

The chain uses TRBV20-1 and TRBJ2-7; D is ambiguous. Germline V gene lookup returns CDR1 DFQATT and CDR2 SNEGSKA (reference sequence). The CDR3 contains 17 residues. V was cut by 0 bases and J by 4 bases, with 22 bases left in between. DNA for the CDR3: TGCAGTGCTAGAGATTTACCAGCTAAGACTCAACCTTACGAGCAGTACTTC. It is translated as CSARDLPAKTQPYEQYF.

This clonotype was found a few times. The chain combines TRBV10-3 with TRBJ2-7; D remains ambiguous. The CDR3 is made up of 12 amino acids. In germline, CDR1 is ENHRY, CDR2 SYGVKD. The germline V and J ends were trimmed by 10 bases and 3 bases, with 13 bases remaining between them. CDR3 coding DNA: TGTGCCACCGCGGACCGCGACTACGAGCAGTACTTC. Its protein is CATADRDYEQYF.

This clonotype was observed a handful of times. The gene calls are TRBV24-1 and TRBJ2-3, with 8 bases that match TRBD2. V was pared by 3 bases and J by 6 bases, with 10 bases of the junction left unmatched. Germline V gene data show CDR1 as KGHDR and CDR2 as SFDVKD. CDR3 size: 16 residues. Here the CDR3 DNA reads TGTGCCACCAGTGATGCGCCGGGACTAGGTTTTGATACGCAGTATTTT. It yields the protein CATSDAPGLGFDTQYF.

This chain joins TRBV4-1 and TRBJ2-7, with D possibly being TRBD2 (6 bases). Germline assignment: CDR1 MGHRA and CDR2 YSYEKL. The ends were cut back, 0 bases at V and 5 bases at J, with 11 bases in the middle. The CDR3 runs to 14 residues. The DNA of the CDR3 is TGCGCCAGCAGCCAAGATCGGGGGTACAACGAGCAGTACTTC. Translated, it gives CASSQDRGYNEQYF.

This clonotype has more than one count but fewer than ten. The chain couples TRBV29-1 to TRBJ2-3, with 7 bases fitting TRBD1. Germline V gives CDR1 SQVTM, CDR2 ANQGSEA. The CDR3 has 15 amino acids. The V segment lost 1 base and the J segment 3 bases; nucleotides outside the gene matches: 7. The CDR3 DNA reads TGCAGCGTTGAAGGATTTGGGGGACAGACAGATACGCAGTATTTT. Translating it yields CSVEGFGGQTDTQYF.

The chain couples TRBV18 to TRBJ1-1, with TRBD1 matching 8 bases. Germline V gene data show CDR1 as KGHSH and CDR2 as LQKENI. The CDR3 has 15 amino acids. V shed 4 bases, J shed 3 bases, and the junction held 7 bases outside the gene matches. This chain's CDR3 is CASSLQGAKDTEAFF. Here the CDR3 DNA reads TGTGCCAGCTCACTCCAGGGGGCGAAGGACACTGAAGCTTTCTTT.